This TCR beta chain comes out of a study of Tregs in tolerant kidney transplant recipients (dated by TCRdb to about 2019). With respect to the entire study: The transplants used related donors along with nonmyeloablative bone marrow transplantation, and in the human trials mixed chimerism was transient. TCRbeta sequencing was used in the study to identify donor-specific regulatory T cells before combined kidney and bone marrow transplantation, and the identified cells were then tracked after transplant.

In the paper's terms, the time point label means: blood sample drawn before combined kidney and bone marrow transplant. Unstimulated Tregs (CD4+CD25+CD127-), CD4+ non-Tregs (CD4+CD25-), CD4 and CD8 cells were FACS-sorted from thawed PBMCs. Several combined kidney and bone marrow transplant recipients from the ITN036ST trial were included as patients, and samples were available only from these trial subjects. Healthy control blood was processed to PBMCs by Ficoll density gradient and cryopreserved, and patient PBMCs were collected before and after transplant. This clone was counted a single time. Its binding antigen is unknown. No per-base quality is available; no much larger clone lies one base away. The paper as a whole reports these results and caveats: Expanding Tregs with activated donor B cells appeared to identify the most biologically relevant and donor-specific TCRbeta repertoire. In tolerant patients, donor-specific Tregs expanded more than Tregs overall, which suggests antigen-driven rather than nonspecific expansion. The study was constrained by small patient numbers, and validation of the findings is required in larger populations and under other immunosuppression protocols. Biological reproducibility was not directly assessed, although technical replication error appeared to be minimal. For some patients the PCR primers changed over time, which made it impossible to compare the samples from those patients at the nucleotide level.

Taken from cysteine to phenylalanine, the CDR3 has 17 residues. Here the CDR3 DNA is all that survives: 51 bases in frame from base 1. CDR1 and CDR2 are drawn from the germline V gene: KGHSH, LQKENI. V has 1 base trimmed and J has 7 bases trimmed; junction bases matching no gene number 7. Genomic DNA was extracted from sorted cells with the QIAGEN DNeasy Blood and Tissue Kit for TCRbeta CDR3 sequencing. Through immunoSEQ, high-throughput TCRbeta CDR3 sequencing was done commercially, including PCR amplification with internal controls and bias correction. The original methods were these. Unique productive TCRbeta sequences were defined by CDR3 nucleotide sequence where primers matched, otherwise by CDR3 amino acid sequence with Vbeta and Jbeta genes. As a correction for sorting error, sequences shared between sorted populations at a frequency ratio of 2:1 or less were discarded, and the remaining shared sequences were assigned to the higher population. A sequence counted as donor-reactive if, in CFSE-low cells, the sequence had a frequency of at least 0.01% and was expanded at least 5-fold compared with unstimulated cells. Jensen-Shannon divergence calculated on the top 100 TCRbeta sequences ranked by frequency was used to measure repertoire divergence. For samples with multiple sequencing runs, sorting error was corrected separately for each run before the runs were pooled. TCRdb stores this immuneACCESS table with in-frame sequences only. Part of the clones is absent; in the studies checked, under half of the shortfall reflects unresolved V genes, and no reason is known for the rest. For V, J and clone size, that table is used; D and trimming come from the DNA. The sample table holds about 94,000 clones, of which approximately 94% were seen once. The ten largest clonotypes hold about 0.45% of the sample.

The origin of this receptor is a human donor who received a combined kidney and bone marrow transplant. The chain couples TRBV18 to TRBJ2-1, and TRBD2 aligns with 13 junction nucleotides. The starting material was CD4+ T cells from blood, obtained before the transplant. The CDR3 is CASSPRRTSGSTNEQFF. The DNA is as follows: TGTGCCAGCTCACCACGTCGGACTAGCGGGAGTACTAATGAGCAGTTCTTC.